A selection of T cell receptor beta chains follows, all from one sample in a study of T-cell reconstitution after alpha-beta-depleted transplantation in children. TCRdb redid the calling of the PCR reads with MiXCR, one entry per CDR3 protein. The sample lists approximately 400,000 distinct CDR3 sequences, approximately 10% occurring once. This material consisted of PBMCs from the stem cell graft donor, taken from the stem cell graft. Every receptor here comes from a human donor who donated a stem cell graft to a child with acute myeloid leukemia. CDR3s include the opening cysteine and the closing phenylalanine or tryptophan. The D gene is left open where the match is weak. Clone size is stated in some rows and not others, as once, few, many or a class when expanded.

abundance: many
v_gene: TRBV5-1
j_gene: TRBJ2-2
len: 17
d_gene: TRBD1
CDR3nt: TGCGCCAGCAGCTTGCAGGGGGCCGGGTCGGACACCGGGGAGCTGTTTTTT
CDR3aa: CASSLQGAGSDTGELFF

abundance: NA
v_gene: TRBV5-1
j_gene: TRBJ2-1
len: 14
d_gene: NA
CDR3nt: TGCGCCAGCAGCTTGGCCGTGCCGCCAAATGAGCAGTTCTTC
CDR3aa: CASSLAVPPNEQFF

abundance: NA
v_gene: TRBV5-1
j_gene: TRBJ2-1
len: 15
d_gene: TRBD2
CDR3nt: TGCGCCAGCAGCTTCGGACTAGCGGGAAACCCTGAGCAGTTCTTC
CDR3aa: CASSFGLAGNPEQFF

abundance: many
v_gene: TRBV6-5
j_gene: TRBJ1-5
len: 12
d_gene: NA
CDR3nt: TGTGCCAGCGGGCTAGGGCATCGGCCCCAGCATTTT
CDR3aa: CASGLGHRPQHF

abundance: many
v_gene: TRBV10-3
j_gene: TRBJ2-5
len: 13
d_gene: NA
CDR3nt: TGTGCCATCAGTGTCCTTTCACAAGAGACCCAGTACTTC
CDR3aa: CAISVLSQETQYF

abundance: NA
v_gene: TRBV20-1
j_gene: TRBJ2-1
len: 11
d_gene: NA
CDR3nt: TGCAGTGCCATCCCGCGGGATGAGCAGTTCTTC
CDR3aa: CSAIPRDEQFF

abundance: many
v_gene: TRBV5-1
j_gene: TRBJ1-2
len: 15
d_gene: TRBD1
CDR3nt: TGCGCCAGCAGCTTGGACGTGACAGGGGGCAGAGGCTACACCTTC
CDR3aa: CASSLDVTGGRGYTF

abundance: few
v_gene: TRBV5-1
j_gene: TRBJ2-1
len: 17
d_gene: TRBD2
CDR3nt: TGCGCCAGCAGCTTGGAAACAGCGGGAGGCTCCTACAATGAGCAGTTCTTC
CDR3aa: CASSLETAGGSYNEQFF

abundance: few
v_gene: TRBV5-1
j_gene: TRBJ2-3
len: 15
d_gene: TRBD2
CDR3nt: TGCGCCAGCAGCTCGGAAGCGGGGAGCACAGATACGCAGTATTTT
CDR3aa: CASSSEAGSTDTQYF

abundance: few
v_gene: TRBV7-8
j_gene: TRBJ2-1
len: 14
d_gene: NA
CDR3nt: TGTGCCAGCAGCCCGGAACAGGGATCGCGGGAGCAGTTCTTC
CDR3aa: CASSPEQGSREQFF

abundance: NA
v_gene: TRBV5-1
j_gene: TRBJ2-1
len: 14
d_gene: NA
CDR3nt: TGCGCCAGCAGCTTCCGGGGGGCGGACAATGAGCAGTTCTTC
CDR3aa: CASSFRGADNEQFF